This is a list of T cell receptor beta chains from one sample in a study of T-cell memory formation after mild COVID-19. TCRdb itself ran the 5' RACE reads through MiXCR, one entry per CDR3 protein. The sample records under 300,000 distinct CDR3 sequences, approximately 8% being singletons. The specimen was PBMCs or a T cell subset sorted from them (not recorded which). These receptors were obtained from a man aged 18 to 30 who had mild COVID-19 (a few samples of this study predate the infection). Cell type and time point are not known. Both conserved end residues are trimmed from each CDR3.

CDR3 protein | V gene
ATSDPNRASEQF | TRBV24-1
ASRSMVNQETQY | TRBV6-2/TRBV6-3
ASSPPVIGREKLF | TRBV7-9
ATSDWEDGYNEQF | TRBV24-1
ASSLDRNGYT | TRBV11-2
ASSVRTGGDTQY | TRBV5-1
ASRGTGGNEQF | TRBV7-2
ASKDINYGYT | TRBV2
ASGRTGQGSTEAF | TRBV10-3
ASSATGGSNQPQH | TRBV7-2
ASSRLRDRNSPLH | TRBV6-2/TRBV6-3
SVGSGPETQY | TRBV29-1
SARGGRETNEQF | TRBV20-1
AISYDRDNEQF | TRBV7-9
ASSSSQRGSYNEQF | TRBV11-3
ASWEGGSSYNEQF | TRBV5-1
SVWDRENSPLH | TRBV20-1
ASSRGRKTQY | TRBV3-1
ASSFRTDSYEQY | TRBV6-2/TRBV6-3
ASSEAGGHFNEQF | TRBV10-1